The source of this T cell receptor beta chain is a study of shared clonotypes between healthy human individuals. Study details: Three plates each covered CD4 naive and memory; CD8 naive two, CD8 memory one.

Deletions cut 3 bases from V and 3 bases from J, with 12 bases between. CDR1 is WSHSY, CDR2 SAAADI, per germline. The CDR3 is made up of 14 amino acids. CD8 cells regarded as naive lacked CD45RO, were positively chosen for CCR7, and omitted terminally differentiated effector memory CD45RA+ cells. Running of the assay took place at deep level. As processed by the authors: ImmunoSEQ gave junction-only sequences without quality scores, so filtering differed. Only in-frame clones appear in the TCRdb table, and some are missing; sequencing was by immunoSEQ multiplex PCR. Clone size and the V and J calls come from that table; the DNA yielded D and trimming. The repertoire holds some 2,000,000 clones, about 95% seen once, with 0.9% to 1.3% in the top ten. A single count supports this clone. The antigen is undetermined. Study-level results: Expectations were that clonotype sharing among donors would be affected by sequencing depth.

The sequence derives from a man between 18 and 29 years old in good health. The sequenced sample consisted of naive CD8+ T cells sorted from blood. The chain is built from TRBV10-2 and TRBJ2-7; the D gene is possibly TRBD1 (5 bases). In DNA form, the CDR3 reads TGCGCCAGCAGTGACATAGGGCAGGGCTACGAGCAGTACTTC. Residues: CASSDIGQGYEQYF.